Listed below are T cell receptor beta chains from one sample, sequenced in a study of shared clonotypes between healthy human individuals. The data were produced by immunoSEQ multiplex PCR, yet TCRdb's version contains in-frame clones alone and is incomplete. This sample has millions of clones; under 95% occur once, and the top ten carry under 2%. Sequenced sample: naive CD8+ T cells from PBMCs. Receptors were obtained from a man aged 18 to 30 in good health. Some clones in this sample may be carry-over from other donors' samples. Both conserved end residues are part of each CDR3. Fields, in order: clone size, D gene, V gene, J gene, CDR3 protein, CDR3 DNA. A D gene is named only where the DNA matches it firmly. Clone size is not always given. Where it is, it says once, few, many or a class for expanded clones.

-	-	TRBV29-1	TRBJ2-7	CSVEASDSYEQYF	TGCAGCGTTGAAGCTAGCGATAGCTACGAGCAGTACTTC
few	-	TRBV28	TRBJ2-7	CASSPGHSYEQYF	TGTGCCAGCAGCCCGGGACACTCCTACGAGCAGTACTTC
few	-	TRBV9	TRBJ1-2	CASSSTTVQYGYTF	TGTGCCAGCAGCTCGACGACAGTGCAATATGGCTACACCTTC
-	-	TRBV28	TRBJ1-1	CASSYGQGGTEAFF	TGTGCCAGCAGTTACGGGCAGGGCGGCACTGAAGCTTTCTTT
-	-	TRBV11-2	TRBJ2-5	CAGPQETQYF	TGTGCCGGGCCGCAAGAGACCCAGTACTTC
-	-	TRBV5-1	TRBJ2-5	CASRRRGLRETQYF	TGCGCCAGCAGGAGAAGGGGACTGCGGGAGACCCAGTACTTC
-	-	TRBV19	TRBJ2-1	CASIQGGPHYNEQFF	TGTGCCAGTATCCAGGGGGGACCGCACTATAATGAGCAGTTCTTC
-	-	TRBV21-1	TRBJ1-5	CASSKAGQPQHF	TGTGCCAGCAGCAAAGCAGGTCAGCCCCAGCATTTT
once	TRBD2	TRBV27	TRBJ2-2	CASSFGEGTGELFF	TGTGCCAGCAGTTTCGGGGAGGGTACCGGGGAGCTGTTTTTT
-	-	TRBV29-1	TRBJ2-7	CSGRHEREQYF	TGCAGCGGACGGCACGAACGAGAGCAGTACTTC
-	TRBD2	TRBV19	TRBJ2-1	CASRAGLDEQFF	TGTGCCAGTAGAGCGGGATTAGATGAGCAGTTCTTC
-	-	TRBV6-6	TRBJ1-5	CASSYSLHRVNQPQHF	TGTGCCAGCAGTTATTCCCTGCACAGGGTGAATCAGCCCCAGCATTTT
-	TRBD1	TRBV7-9	TRBJ1-2	CASSQTGGLVYGYTF	TGTGCCAGCAGCCAGACAGGGGGACTTGTTTATGGCTACACCTTC
-	-	TRBV6-1	TRBJ1-2	CASRYRDDGYTF	TGTGCCAGCAGATACCGGGACGATGGCTACACCTTC
-	-	TRBV14	TRBJ1-1	CASSQVSNTEAFF	TGTGCCAGCAGCCAAGTCAGTAACACTGAAGCTTTCTTT
-	TRBD1	TRBV6-5	TRBJ2-1	CASMVTGGTNNEQFF	TGTGCCAGCATGGTGACAGGGGGCACGAACAATGAGCAGTTCTTC
-	TRBD1	TRBV6-1	TRBJ2-3	CASSGRDRWVDTQYF	TGTGCCAGCAGTGGCCGGGACAGGTGGGTGGATACGCAGTATTTT
few	-	TRBV7-9	TRBJ1-4	CASSPGTLDFMEKLFF	TGTGCCAGCAGCCCCGGGACACTGGATTTTATGGAAAAACTGTTTTTT
-	-	TRBV18	TRBJ2-2	CASSPQEPTNTGELFF	TGTGCCAGCTCACCCCAGGAACCAACGAACACCGGGGAGCTGTTTTTT
-	-	TRBV13	TRBJ2-4	CASSLLHAMENIQYF	TGTGCCAGCAGCTTATTGCATGCCATGGAAAACATTCAGTACTTC
-	-	TRBV27	TRBJ2-3	CASSLSQVITDTQYF	TGTGCCAGCAGTTTATCGCAGGTGATAACAGATACGCAGTATTTT
-	-	TRBV28	TRBJ1-1	CASSLFRGMNTEAFF	TGTGCCAGCAGTTTGTTTAGAGGGATGAACACTGAAGCTTTCTTT
once	TRBD2	TRBV28	TRBJ2-7	CASRTAGAAGGSEQYF	TGTGCCAGCAGAACGGCCGGCGCTGCGGGGGGATCCGAGCAGTACTTC
-	TRBD2	TRBV10-3	TRBJ2-3	CATFTPGLAGGITDTQYF	TGTGCCACCTTTACTCCGGGACTAGCGGGAGGGATCACAGATACGCAGTATTTT
-	-	TRBV6-1	TRBJ2-5	CASSEGQQETQYF	TGTGCCAGCAGTGAAGGACAGCAAGAGACCCAGTACTTC
-	-	TRBV19	TRBJ1-1	CASSFRADEAFF	TGTGCCAGTAGTTTTCGGGCGGATGAAGCTTTCTTT
-	-	TRBV28	TRBJ2-7	CASNRVYLGYEQYF	TGTGCCAGCAACCGAGTCTATCTCGGTTACGAGCAGTACTTC
-	TRBD1	TRBV10-3	TRBJ1-1	CAIGGDRGTEAFF	TGTGCCATCGGCGGGGACAGGGGCACTGAAGCTTTCTTT
-	-	TRBV5-6	TRBJ1-2	CASSLPQGYGYTF	TGTGCCAGCAGCTTACCTCAGGGATATGGCTACACCTTC
-	-	TRBV29-1	TRBJ2-5	CSVIGETQYF	TGCAGCGTTATAGGAGAGACCCAGTACTTC